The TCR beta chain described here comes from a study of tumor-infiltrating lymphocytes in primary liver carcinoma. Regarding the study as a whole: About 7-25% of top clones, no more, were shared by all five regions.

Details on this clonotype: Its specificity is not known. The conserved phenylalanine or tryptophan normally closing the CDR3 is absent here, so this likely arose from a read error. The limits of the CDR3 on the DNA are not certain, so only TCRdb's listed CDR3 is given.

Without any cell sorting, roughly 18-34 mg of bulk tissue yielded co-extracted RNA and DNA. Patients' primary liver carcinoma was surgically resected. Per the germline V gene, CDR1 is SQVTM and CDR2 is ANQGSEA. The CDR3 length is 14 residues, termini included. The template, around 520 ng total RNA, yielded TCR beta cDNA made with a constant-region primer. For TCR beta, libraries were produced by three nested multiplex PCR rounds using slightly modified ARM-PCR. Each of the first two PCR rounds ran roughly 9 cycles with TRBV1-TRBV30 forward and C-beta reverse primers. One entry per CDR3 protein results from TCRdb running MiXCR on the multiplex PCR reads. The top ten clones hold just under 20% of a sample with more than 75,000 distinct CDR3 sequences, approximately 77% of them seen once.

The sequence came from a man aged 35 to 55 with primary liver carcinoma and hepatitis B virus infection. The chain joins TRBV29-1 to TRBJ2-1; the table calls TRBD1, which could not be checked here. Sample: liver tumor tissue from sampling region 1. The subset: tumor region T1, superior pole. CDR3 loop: CSGLPGQGVDEQCL.